This TCR beta chain was captured in a study of CD8 T cells in ankylosing spondylitis. Study-wide results and limits: Reports say disease-linked clones showed up significantly more in matched ankylosing spondylitis synovial fluid. Ankylosing spondylitis blood appeared to carry a characteristic TCR beta motif of roughly 8 highly homologous variants. CD8+ cells made up the disease-linked clones, which were relatively rare in peripheral blood. Earlier reports found some motif variants in synovial fluid and blood in reactive arthritis.

The authors made TCR beta libraries by quantitative 5'-RACE with molecular barcodes. MiXCR was run by TCRdb on the 5' RACE reads, yielding one entry per CDR3 protein. The sample holds 250,000 to 350,000 distinct CDR3 sequences, 6.5% to 10% seen once. In regard to this clonotype: The antigen is not known.

This CDR3 comprises 14 residues. The V and J ends lost 5 bases and 10 bases respectively, with 18 bases between them. The germline V gene encodes CDR1 SEHNR and CDR2 FQNEAQ (reference sequence). Sequenced input: blood, either unsorted or a sorted T cell fraction (not recorded which). This chain connects TRBV7-9 to TRBJ1-5, with unresolved D. The receptor was isolated from a male donor with ankylosing spondylitis. The CDR3 region has the DNA TGTGCCAGCAGCGAGAACAGCGCCTATGAACCCCAGCATTTT. Its protein is CASSENSAYEPQHF. Looking up the rest from reference TRBV7-9 and TRBJ1-5 gives the full variable domain: DTGVSQNPRHKITKRGQNVTFRCDPISEHNRLYWYRQTLGQGPEFLTYFQNEAQLEKSRLLSDRFSAERPKGSFSTLEIQRTEQGDSAMYLCASSENSAYEPQHFGDGTRLSIL.